Shown below are 16 T cell receptor beta chains from a single sample sequenced in a study of vaccination effects on CD4 cells after COVID-19. The method was immunoSEQ multiplex PCR; TCRdb's version includes in-frame clones alone and lacks a portion of them. The table records 55,000 to 80,000 clones, under 75% of them present only once. No cognate antigen is known for these TCRs. The ViraFEST assay expanded antigen-specific CD4+ T cells with viral peptide pools before sequencing. Once cultured for 10 days, the cells underwent separation to obtain CD4+ T cells. In the vaccine recipients, nucleocapsid antibodies were negative and there was no prior SARS-CoV-2 infection. The sample consisted of CD4+ T cells from PBMCs cultured with HCoV-OC43 spike peptides, taken before COVID-19 vaccination. Subset noted: HCoV-OC43 spike overlapping peptide pool stimulation. These receptors were obtained from a human donor who received a COVID-19 vaccine.

The rearrangement uses TRBV4-3 and TRBJ2-3; a weak D match, TRBD2 (7 bases). V lost 1 base, J lost 5 bases, and 19 bases lay in between. Germline CDR1 and CDR2: LGHNA and YSLEER. This CDR3 spans 17 amino acids. The CDR3 loop is CASSQGWGGAGGDTQYF. The CDR3 DNA is TGCGCCAGCAGCCAAGGATGGGGGGGGGCCGGGGGAGATACGCAGTATTTT.

The DNA for the CDR3 is TGTGCCTGGGAAACCGGGACAGGGGGCTGGAATGAGCAGTTCTTC. Its translation: CAWETGTGGWNEQFF. The rearrangement links TRBV30 to TRBJ2-1; TRBD1 agrees at 12 bases. The CDR3 totals 15 residues. The junction had 9 bases not matched to a gene; V was cut back by 5 bases and J by 7 bases. Germline assignment: CDR1 GTSNPN and CDR2 SVGIG (reference sequence).

This sequence joins TRBV4-1 and TRBJ2-2, with 7 nucleotides matching TRBD1. The CDR3 totals 15 residues. CDR1 is MGHRA and CDR2 is YSYEKL in the germline V gene. J gave up 6 bases and V 1 base, and 5 bases lay outside the gene matches. The CDR3 loop reads CASSQGQGPPGELFF. The CDR3 region has the DNA TGCGCCAGCAGCCAAGGACAGGGTCCACCCGGGGAGCTGTTTTTT.

CDR3 bases: TGTGCCAGCAGCTTAGTCGTCGGGGGCGTTGAAAAACTGTTTTTT. Residues: CASSLVVGGVEKLFF. The chain is built from TRBV7-2 and TRBJ1-4; maybe TRBD1 (6 bases). CDR1 and CDR2 (germline): SGHTA, FQGNSA. Trimming removed 1 base from V and 7 bases from J, with 13 bases in between. CDR3 size: 15 residues.

The rearrangement links TRBV2 to TRBJ1-5; D unresolved. The CDR3 loop spans 13 amino acids. Germline V gives CDR1 SNHLY, CDR2 FYNNEI. V lost 6 bases and J 6 bases, leaving 12 bases between the germline ends. CDR3 nucleotide sequence: TGTGCCAGCAGCCGCGAAGGAGGTCAGCCCCAGCATTTT. Its translation is CASSREGGQPQHF.

Only a few counts were recorded for this clone. The rearrangement links TRBV6-5 to TRBJ2-5; D unresolved. Trimming left V 0 bases short and J 2 bases short, with 13 bases between. The CDR3 has 16 residues. The V gene's germline CDR1 is MNHEY and CDR2 SVGAGI. The CDR3 sequence: CASSYSPVDGQETQYF. The CDR3, as DNA: TGTGCCAGCAGTTACTCCCCAGTTGATGGACAAGAGACCCAGTACTTC.

V gene TRBV10-1 combines with J gene TRBJ1-1; no clear D. CDR1 WNHNN and CDR2 SYGVQD come from the germline V gene (reference sequence). Trimming took off 0 bases at V and 1 base at J, with 3 bases between the two ends. The CDR3 consists of 13 residues. CDR3 coding DNA: TGCGCCAGCAGTGAGTCGAGGAACACTGAAGCTTTCTTT. Its translation: CASSESRNTEAFF.

This clone was observed a few times. The CDR3 spells CSVGQAGEKLFF. The CDR3 DNA follows: TGCAGCGTTGGACAGGCGGGTGAAAAACTGTTTTTT. The chain recombines TRBV29-1 with TRBJ1-4; possibly TRBD1 for D (6 bases). V lost 4 bases and J lost 7, with 10 bases in between. CDR3 length equals 12 residues. Per the germline V gene, CDR1 is SQVTM and CDR2 is ANQGSEA.

The chain links TRBV18 to TRBJ1-5; tentatively, D is TRBD1 (5 bases). Germline values: CDR1 KGHSH, CDR2 LQKENI. Trimming left V 4 bases short and J 9 bases short, with 16 bases between. CDR3 length equals 14 residues. CDR3 region: CASSRGTVDRPQHF. The CDR3 DNA sequence: TGTGCCAGCTCACGTGGGACGGTCGATCGGCCCCAGCATTTT.

The chain joins TRBV7-2 to TRBJ1-4; maybe TRBD1 (6 bases). With 8 bases removed from V and 7 bases from J, the gap between germline ends came to 23 bases. The CDR3 covers 16 residues. CDR1 and CDR2 (germline): SGHTA, FQGNSA. The CDR3 DNA reads TGTGCCAGCTTTGCCTCCCGGACAGTGGGGCGTGAAAAACTGTTTTTT. Its translation is CASFASRTVGREKLFF.

The chain combines TRBV5-1 with TRBJ1-1; TRBD1 is a possible D gene (6 bases). Between the trimmed V and J ends, which lost 0 bases and 2 bases, there was a span of 14 bases. The germline V gene has CDR1 SGHRS and CDR2 YFSETQ. The CDR3 contains 16 residues. The CDR3 loop is CASSLVGGQGNTEAFF. In nucleotides, the CDR3 is TGCGCCAGCAGCTTGGTAGGGGGTCAGGGTAACACTGAAGCTTTCTTT.

The chain employs TRBV3-1 (or the pseudogene TRBV3-2) and TRBJ2-2; 14 positions agree with TRBD2. J gave up 3 bases and V 4 bases, and 10 bases lay outside the gene matches. This CDR3 is built from 19 residues. Germline assignment: CDR1 LGHDT and CDR2 YNNKEL (reference sequence). CDR3 bases: TGTGCCAGCAGCCTTGGACTAGCGGGGGGATACTTCTACACCGGGGAGCTGTTTTTT. Amino acid sequence: CASSLGLAGGYFYTGELFF.

The rearrangement uses TRBV18 and TRBJ1-6; TRBD1 is a possible D gene (5 bases). The CDR3 sequence is 15 residues long. Germline assignment: CDR1 KGHSH and CDR2 LQKENI. V lost 3 bases to trimming and J lost 8 bases, with 14 bases between them. CDR3: CASSPYGSRDSPLHF. DNA of the CDR3: TGTGCCAGCTCACCTTACGGGTCCAGGGATTCACCCCTCCACTTT.

The chain employs TRBV10-2 and TRBJ2-3, with 7 bases that match TRBD2. Trimming took 7 bases from V and 1 from J; bases not matched to a gene: 5. Germline loops: CDR1 WSHSY, CDR2 SAAADI. This CDR3 comprises 14 residues. The CDR3 here is CASMRGSRTDTQYF. CDR3 DNA sequence: TGCGCCAGCATGCGGGGGTCCCGCACAGATACGCAGTATTTT.

This rearrangement joins TRBV28 to TRBJ2-7, with D perhaps TRBD1 (6 bases). The CDR3 runs to 15 residues. Germline assignment: CDR1 MDHEN and CDR2 SYDVKM. The V and J ends lost 5 bases and 4 bases respectively, with 18 bases between them. CDR3 amino acids: CASSHSGTIIYEQYV. CDR3 nucleotides: TGTGCCAGCAGTCACTCCGGGACAATTATTTACGAGCAGTACGTC.

The V call is TRBV10-2, the J call TRBJ1-6, with D possibly matching TRBD1 (5 bases). Germline-derived CDR1 and CDR2 are WSHSY and SAAADI. The ends were cut back, 5 bases at V and 10 bases at J, with 15 bases in the middle. The CDR3 totals 14 residues. DNA of the CDR3: TGCGCCAGCAGTAGGTCCAGGGTAGGATCACCCCTCCACTTT. Translating it yields CASSRSRVGSPLHF.